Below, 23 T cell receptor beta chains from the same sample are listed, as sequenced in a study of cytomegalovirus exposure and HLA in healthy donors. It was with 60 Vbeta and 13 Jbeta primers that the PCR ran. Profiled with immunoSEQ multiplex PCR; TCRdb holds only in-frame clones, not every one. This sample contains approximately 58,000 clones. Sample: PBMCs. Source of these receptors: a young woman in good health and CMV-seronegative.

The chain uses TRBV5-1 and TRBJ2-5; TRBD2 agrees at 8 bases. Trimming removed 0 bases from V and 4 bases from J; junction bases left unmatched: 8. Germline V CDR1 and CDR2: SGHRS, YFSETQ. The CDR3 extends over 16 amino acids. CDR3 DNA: TGCGCCAGCAGCTTGGCCGAGCGGGGGATCGGAGAGACCCAGTACTTC. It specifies CASSLAERGIGETQYF.

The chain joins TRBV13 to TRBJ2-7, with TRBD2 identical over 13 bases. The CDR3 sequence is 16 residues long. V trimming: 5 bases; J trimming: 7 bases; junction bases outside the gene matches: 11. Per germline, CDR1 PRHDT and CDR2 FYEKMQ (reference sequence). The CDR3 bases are TGTGCCAGCAGCAACACGACTAGCGGGAGGCTGGAGGAGCAGTACTTC. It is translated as CASSNTTSGRLEEQYF.

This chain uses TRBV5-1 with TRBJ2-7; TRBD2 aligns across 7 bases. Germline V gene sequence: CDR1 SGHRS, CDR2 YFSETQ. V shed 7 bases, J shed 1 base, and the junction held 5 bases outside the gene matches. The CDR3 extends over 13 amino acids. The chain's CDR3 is CASSRGGSYEQYF. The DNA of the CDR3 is TGCGCCAGCTCCCGGGGAGGGTCCTACGAGCAGTACTTC.

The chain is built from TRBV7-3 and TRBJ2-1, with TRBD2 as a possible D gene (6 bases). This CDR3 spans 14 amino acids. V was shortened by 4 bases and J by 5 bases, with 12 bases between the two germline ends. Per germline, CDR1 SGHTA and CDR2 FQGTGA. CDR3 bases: TGTGCCAGCAGCTGGTGGGGGGATAACAATGAGCAGTTCTTC. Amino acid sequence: CASSWWGDNNEQFF.

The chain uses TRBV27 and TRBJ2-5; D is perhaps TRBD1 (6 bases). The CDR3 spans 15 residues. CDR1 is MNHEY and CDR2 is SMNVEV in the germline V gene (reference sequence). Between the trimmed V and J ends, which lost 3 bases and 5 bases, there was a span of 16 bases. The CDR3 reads CASSFLRGMGETQYF. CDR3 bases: TGTGCCAGCAGTTTCCTTAGGGGGATGGGTGAGACCCAGTACTTC.

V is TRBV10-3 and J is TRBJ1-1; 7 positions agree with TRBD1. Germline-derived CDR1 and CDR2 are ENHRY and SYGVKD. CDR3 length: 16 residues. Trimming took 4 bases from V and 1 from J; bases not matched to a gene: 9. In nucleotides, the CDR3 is TGTGCCATCAGTGGCCTGACAGGGCAGGGGAACACTGAAGCTTTCTTT. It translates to CAISGLTGQGNTEAFF.

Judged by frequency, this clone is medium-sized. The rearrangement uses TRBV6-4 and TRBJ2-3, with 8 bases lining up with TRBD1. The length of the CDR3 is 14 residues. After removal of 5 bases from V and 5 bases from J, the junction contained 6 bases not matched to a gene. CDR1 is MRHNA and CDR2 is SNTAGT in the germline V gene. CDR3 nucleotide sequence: TGTGCCAGCAGTAACGGACAGGGTGGAGATACGCAGTATTTT. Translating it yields CASSNGQGGDTQYF.

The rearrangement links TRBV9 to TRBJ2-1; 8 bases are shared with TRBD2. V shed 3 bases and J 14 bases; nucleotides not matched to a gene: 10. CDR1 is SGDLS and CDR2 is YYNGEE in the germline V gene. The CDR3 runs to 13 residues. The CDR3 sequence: CASSEGPGGGEFF. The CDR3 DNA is TGTGCCAGCAGCGAGGGACCGGGAGGGGGAGAGTTCTTC. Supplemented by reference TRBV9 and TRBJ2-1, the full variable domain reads DSGVTQTPKHLITATGQRVTLRCSPRSGDLSVYWYQQSLDQGLQFLIQYYNGEERAKGNILERFSAQQFPDLHSELNLSSLELGDSALYFCASSEGPGGGEFFGPGTRLTVL.

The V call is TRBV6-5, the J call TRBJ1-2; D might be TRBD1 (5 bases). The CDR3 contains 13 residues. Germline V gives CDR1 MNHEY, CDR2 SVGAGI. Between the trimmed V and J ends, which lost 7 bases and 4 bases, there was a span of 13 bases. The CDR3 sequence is CASTDWTPYGYTF. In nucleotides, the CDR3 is TGTGCCAGCACCGACTGGACACCCTATGGCTACACCTTC.

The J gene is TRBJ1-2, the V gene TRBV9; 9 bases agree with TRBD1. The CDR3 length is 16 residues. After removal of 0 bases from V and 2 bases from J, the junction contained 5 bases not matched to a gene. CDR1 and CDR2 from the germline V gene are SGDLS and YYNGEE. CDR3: CASSVAFGTGNYGYTF. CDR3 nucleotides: TGTGCCAGCAGCGTAGCCTTCGGGACAGGGAACTATGGCTACACCTTC.

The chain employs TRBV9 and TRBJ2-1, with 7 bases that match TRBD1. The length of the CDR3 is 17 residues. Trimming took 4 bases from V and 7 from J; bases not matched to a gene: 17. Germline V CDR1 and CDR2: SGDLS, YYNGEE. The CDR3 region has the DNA TGTGCCAGCAGCACGAGGATCGACAGGGCCGTTCTGAATGAGCAGTTCTTC. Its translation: CASSTRIDRAVLNEQFF. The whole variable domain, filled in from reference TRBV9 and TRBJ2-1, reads DSGVTQTPKHLITATGQRVTLRCSPRSGDLSVYWYQQSLDQGLQFLIQYYNGEERAKGNILERFSAQQFPDLHSELNLSSLELGDSALYFCASSTRIDRAVLNEQFFGPGTRLTVL.

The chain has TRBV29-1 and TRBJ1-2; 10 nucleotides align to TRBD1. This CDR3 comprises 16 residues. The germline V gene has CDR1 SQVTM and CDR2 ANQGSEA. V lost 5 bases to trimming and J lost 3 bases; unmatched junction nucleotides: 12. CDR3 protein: CSVCMGGQGWYYGYTF. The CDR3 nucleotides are TGCAGCGTTTGCATGGGGGGACAGGGGTGGTACTATGGCTACACCTTC.

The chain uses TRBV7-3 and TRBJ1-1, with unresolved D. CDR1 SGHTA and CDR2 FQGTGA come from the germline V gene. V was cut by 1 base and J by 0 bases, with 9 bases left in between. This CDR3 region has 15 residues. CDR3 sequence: CASSLRATLNTEAFF. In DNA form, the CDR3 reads TGTGCCAGCAGCTTAAGAGCCACGTTGAACACTGAAGCTTTCTTT.

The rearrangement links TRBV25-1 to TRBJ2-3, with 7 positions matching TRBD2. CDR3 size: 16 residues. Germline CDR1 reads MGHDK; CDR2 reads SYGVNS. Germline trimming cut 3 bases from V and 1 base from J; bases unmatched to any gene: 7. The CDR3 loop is CASSDESGARTDTQYF. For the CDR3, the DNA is TGTGCCAGCAGTGACGAAAGCGGGGCTCGCACAGATACGCAGTATTTT.

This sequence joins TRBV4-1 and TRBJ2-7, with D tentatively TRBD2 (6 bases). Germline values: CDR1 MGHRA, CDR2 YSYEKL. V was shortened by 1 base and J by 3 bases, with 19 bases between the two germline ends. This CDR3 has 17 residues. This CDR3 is CASSQVEAGMGVYEQYF. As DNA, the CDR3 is TGCGCCAGCAGCCAAGTCGAGGCGGGGATGGGAGTCTACGAGCAGTACTTC.

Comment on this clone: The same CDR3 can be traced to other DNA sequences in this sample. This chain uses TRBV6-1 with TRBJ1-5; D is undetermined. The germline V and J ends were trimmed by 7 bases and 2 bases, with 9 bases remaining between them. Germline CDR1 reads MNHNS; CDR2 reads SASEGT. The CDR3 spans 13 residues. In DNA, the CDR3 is TGTGCCAGCACTGAGGCAGGCAATCAGCCCCAGCATTTT. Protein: CASTEAGNQPQHF.

The CDR3 spells CAWDRLNAYEQYF. CDR3 bases: TGTGCCTGGGACAGGTTAAACGCCTACGAGCAGTACTTC. The V call is TRBV30, the J call TRBJ2-7, with a possible D match to TRBD1 (6 bases). The CDR3 is made up of 13 amino acids. The V and J ends lost 5 bases and 2 bases respectively, with 13 bases between them. The germline V gene encodes CDR1 GTSNPN and CDR2 SVGIG (reference sequence).

The CDR3: CASSQEGLGIYEQYF. The DNA of the CDR3 is TGCGCCAGCAGCCAAGAAGGGCTCGGGATCTACGAGCAGTACTTC. The V call is TRBV4-1, the J call TRBJ2-7; D perhaps matches TRBD2 (5 bases). The germline V gene encodes CDR1 MGHRA and CDR2 YSYEKL. V was shortened by 0 bases and J by 3 bases, with 12 bases between the two germline ends. The CDR3 covers 15 residues.

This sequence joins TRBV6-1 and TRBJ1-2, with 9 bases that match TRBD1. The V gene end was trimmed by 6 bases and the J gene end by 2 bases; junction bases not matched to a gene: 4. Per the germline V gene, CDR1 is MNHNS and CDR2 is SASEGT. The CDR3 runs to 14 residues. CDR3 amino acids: CASSPGTGNYGYTF. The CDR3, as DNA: TGTGCCAGCAGCCCCGGGACAGGGAACTATGGCTACACCTTC.

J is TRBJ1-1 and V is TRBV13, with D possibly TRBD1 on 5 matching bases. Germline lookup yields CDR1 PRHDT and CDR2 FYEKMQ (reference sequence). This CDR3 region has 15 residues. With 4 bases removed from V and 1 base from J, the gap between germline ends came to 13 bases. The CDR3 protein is CASSSSGGANTEAFF. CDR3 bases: TGTGCCAGCAGCTCGTCCGGAGGGGCGAACACTGAAGCTTTCTTT.

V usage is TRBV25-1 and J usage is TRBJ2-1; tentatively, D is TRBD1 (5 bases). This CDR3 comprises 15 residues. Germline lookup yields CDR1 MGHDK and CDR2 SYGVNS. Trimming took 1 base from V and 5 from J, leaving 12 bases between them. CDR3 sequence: CASSESQGPDNEQFF. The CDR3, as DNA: TGTGCCAGCAGTGAATCGCAGGGTCCCGACAATGAGCAGTTCTTC. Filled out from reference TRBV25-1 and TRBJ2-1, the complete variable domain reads EADIYQTPRYLVIGTGKKITLECSQTMGHDKMYWYQQDPGMELHLIHYSYGVNSTEKGDLSSESTVSRIRTEHFPLTLESARPSHTSQYLCASSESQGPDNEQFFGPGTRLTVL.

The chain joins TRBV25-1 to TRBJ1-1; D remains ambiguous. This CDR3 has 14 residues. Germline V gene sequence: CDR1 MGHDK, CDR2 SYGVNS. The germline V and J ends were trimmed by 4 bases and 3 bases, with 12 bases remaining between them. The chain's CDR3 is CASSATVEDTEAFF. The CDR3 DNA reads TGTGCCAGCAGTGCAACAGTGGAGGACACTGAAGCTTTCTTT.

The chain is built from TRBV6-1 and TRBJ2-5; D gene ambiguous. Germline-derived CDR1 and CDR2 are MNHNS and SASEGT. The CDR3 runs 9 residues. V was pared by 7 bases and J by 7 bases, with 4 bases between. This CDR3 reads CASTGTQYF. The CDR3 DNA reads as TGTGCCAGCACAGGGACCCAGTACTTC.